These 25 T cell receptor beta chains share one sample of origin, sequenced in a study of cytomegalovirus exposure and HLA in healthy donors. Use of 60 Vbeta and 13 Jbeta primers characterized the PCR. Sequencing used immunoSEQ multiplex PCR; TCRdb keeps in-frame clones, though not all of them. The data contain about 150,000 clones, 76% of them singletons. Sequenced input: PBMCs. Every receptor here comes from a female donor in good health and CMV-seropositive.

The chain couples TRBV15 to TRBJ2-3, with TRBD2 matching 9 bases. V dropped 1 base and J dropped 3; count of bases not matched to a gene: 2. CDR3 length: 15 amino acids. Germline-derived CDR1 and CDR2 are LNHNV and YYDKDF (reference sequence). The CDR3 loop is CATSRGSGGTDTQYF. The CDR3 nucleotides read TGTGCCACCAGCAGAGGTAGCGGGGGTACAGATACGCAGTATTTT.

The chain recombines TRBV2 with TRBJ2-7, with D tentatively TRBD2 (6 bases). Per germline, CDR1 SNHLY and CDR2 FYNNEI. Trimming cost V 4 bases and J 6 bases, with 13 bases left between them. There are 13 residues in the CDR3. CDR3 nucleotide sequence: TGTGCCAGCAGTGGACTAGTGTTGAGCGAGCAGTACTTC. Encoded protein: CASSGLVLSEQYF.

The chain links TRBV5-1 to TRBJ1-3; a weak D match, TRBD1 (6 bases). This CDR3 spans 16 amino acids. CDR1 and CDR2 (germline): SGHRS, YFSETQ. Trimming left V 4 bases short and J 2 bases short, with 16 bases between. This chain's CDR3 is CASSLGGAQAGNTIYF. CDR3 DNA sequence: TGCGCCAGCAGCCTAGGGGGGGCTCAAGCTGGAAACACCATATATTTT.

V gene TRBV7-9 combines with J gene TRBJ2-7; perhaps TRBD1 as D (5 bases). Between the trimmed V and J ends, which lost 5 bases and 5 bases, there was a span of 13 bases. This CDR3 has 13 residues. Germline values: CDR1 SEHNR, CDR2 FQNEAQ (reference sequence). The CDR3 here is CASSPSGRDEQYF. CDR3 DNA: TGTGCCAGCAGCCCCTCGGGCAGGGACGAGCAGTACTTC.

This chain uses TRBV19 with TRBJ1-5, with a tentative D call TRBD1 (5 bases). Germline CDR1 LNHDA, CDR2 SQIVND (reference sequence). This CDR3 contains 16 residues. Trimming stripped 3 bases from V and 5 bases from J, with 17 bases between. Here the CDR3 reads CASSMGNRGWYQPQHF. The CDR3 nucleotides are TGTGCCAGTAGTATGGGGAATAGGGGTTGGTATCAGCCCCAGCATTTT. The complete variable domain, with remaining parts taken from reference TRBV19 and TRBJ1-5, reads DGGITQSPKYLFRKEGQNVTLSCEQNLNHDAMYWYRQDPGQGLRLIYYSQIVNDFQKGDIAEGYSVSREKKESFPLTVTSAQKNPTAFYLCASSMGNRGWYQPQHFGDGTRLSIL.

The chain has TRBV5-1 and TRBJ1-2; 8 positions match TRBD1. Trimming took 0 bases from V and 2 from J; bases not matched to a gene: 3. Germline CDR1 SGHRS, CDR2 YFSETQ. The length of the CDR3 is 15 residues. CDR3 sequence: CASSLEDRVNYGYTF. For the CDR3, the DNA is TGCGCCAGCAGCTTGGAGGACAGGGTCAACTATGGCTACACCTTC.

The chain has TRBV6-1 and TRBJ1-1; D uncertain. The CDR3 covers 13 residues. Germline values: CDR1 MNHNS, CDR2 SASEGT. V lost 7 bases and J 0 bases, leaving 9 bases between the germline ends. CDR3 residues: CASKGGLNTEAFF. CDR3 coding DNA: TGTGCCAGCAAAGGCGGGCTGAACACTGAAGCTTTCTTT.

A few counts support this clone. The chain is built from TRBV11-2 and TRBJ2-2, with D possibly being TRBD1 (5 bases). Germline-derived CDR1 and CDR2 are SGHAT and FQNNGV. Between the trimmed V and J ends, which lost 1 base and 4 bases, there was a span of 10 bases. The CDR3 extends over 15 amino acids. CDR3 sequence: CASSLVGRGTGELFF. CDR3 DNA sequence: TGTGCCAGCAGCTTAGTAGGAAGGGGCACCGGGGAGCTGTTTTTT.

This chain joins TRBV10-3 and TRBJ2-5, with D uncertain. Germline-derived CDR1 and CDR2 are ENHRY and SYGVKD. The CDR3 has 14 amino acids. The ends were cut back, 4 bases at V and 1 base at J, with 10 bases in the middle. CDR3 residues: CAISGTDIQETQYF. The CDR3 DNA reads TGTGCCATCAGTGGAACCGACATCCAAGAGACCCAGTACTTC.

DNA of the CDR3: TGTGCCAGCAGCTTAGGAAGAAAACAGGGAGGGACTGAAGCTTTCTTT. It is translated as CASSLGRKQGGTEAFF. V gene TRBV7-9 combines with J gene TRBJ1-1; D is possibly TRBD1 (6 bases). The length of the CDR3 is 16 residues. In germline, CDR1 is SEHNR, CDR2 FQNEAQ (reference sequence). The V end lost 1 base, the J end lost 5 bases, and 17 bases lay between the germline ends.

This clone showed up just a few times. The chain combines TRBV9 with TRBJ2-2; 7 bases are shared with TRBD2. The CDR3 consists of 15 residues. Trimming cost V 0 bases and J 1 base; bases outside gene matches: 0. The germline gives CDR1 SGDLS, CDR2 YYNGEE. Written as DNA, the CDR3 is TGTGCCAGCAGCGTAGGCGGGGGGAACACCGGGGAGCTGTTTTTT. Amino acid sequence: CASSVGGGNTGELFF. The full variable domain, in which reference TRBV9 and TRBJ2-2 provide the parts outside the CDR3, is DSGVTQTPKHLITATGQRVTLRCSPRSGDLSVYWYQQSLDQGLQFLIQYYNGEERAKGNILERFSAQQFPDLHSELNLSSLELGDSALYFCASSVGGGNTGELFFGEGSRLTVL.

The chain recombines TRBV5-8 with TRBJ2-3; 12 nucleotides line up with TRBD2. From germline, CDR1 is SGHTS and CDR2 YDEGEE. This CDR3 contains 16 residues. J gave up 5 bases and V 3 bases, and 7 bases lay outside the gene matches. CDR3 nucleotide sequence: TGTGCCAGCAGCTCGCTAGCGGGGGGGCTTGGAGATACGCAGTATTTT. Translated, it gives CASSSLAGGLGDTQYF.

In its sample, this clone was seen a few times. The chain uses TRBV7-9 and TRBJ2-7; TRBD1 aligns across 8 bases. Germline CDR1 and CDR2: SEHNR and FQNEAQ (reference sequence). The junction had 10 bases not matched to a gene; V was cut back by 8 bases and J by 7 bases. There are 13 residues in the CDR3. This CDR3 reads CASARTGPGEQYF. DNA for the CDR3: TGTGCCAGCGCACGGACAGGGCCGGGGGAGCAGTACTTC. Full variable domain (rest looked up from reference TRBV7-9 and TRBJ2-7): DTGVSQNPRHKITKRGQNVTFRCDPISEHNRLYWYRQTLGQGPEFLTYFQNEAQLEKSRLLSDRFSAERPKGSFSTLEIQRTEQGDSAMYLCASARTGPGEQYFGPGTRLTVT.

This clone came up many times. The chain is built from TRBV4-1 and TRBJ1-4, with D maybe TRBD1 (5 bases). V was shortened by 1 base and J by 8 bases, with 14 bases between the two germline ends. Germline CDR1 is MGHRA and CDR2 is YSYEKL. The CDR3 sequence is 15 residues long. In DNA, the CDR3 is TGCGCCAGCAGCCAAGGGGGGAGGAGAGGGGAAAAACTGTTTTTT. Protein product: CASSQGGRRGEKLFF.

The rearrangement joins TRBV18 to TRBJ1-2; 7 positions agree with TRBD1. The germline CDR1 and CDR2 sequences are KGHSH and LQKENI. V lost 5 bases and J lost 3; bases outside the gene matches: 6. The CDR3 has 14 amino acids. CDR3 sequence: CASSEGQGDYGYTF. The CDR3 DNA follows: TGTGCCAGCTCAGAGGGCCAGGGGGACTATGGCTACACCTTC.

Points on this clone: The same CDR3 arises from other DNA sequences in this sample as well. The gene calls are TRBV6-5 and TRBJ2-1; 7 bases fit TRBD2. V shed 0 bases and J 0 bases; nucleotides not matched to a gene: 2. Germline CDR1 MNHEY, CDR2 SVGAGI. This CDR3 spans 16 amino acids. CDR3 in DNA: TGTGCCAGCAGTTACTCCGGCGGGAGCTCCTACAATGAGCAGTTCTTC. It specifies CASSYSGGSSYNEQFF.

The CDR3 DNA reads as TGTGCCAGCAGGGACGGGACAGCCACAGATACGCAGTATTTT. Protein: CASRDGTATDTQYF. The gene calls are TRBV7-8 and TRBJ2-3; 7 nucleotides match TRBD1. Germline V gene lookup returns CDR1 SGHVS and CDR2 FQNEAQ. With 6 bases clipped from V and 2 bases from J, the junction kept 5 bases outside the gene matches. The CDR3 length is 14 residues.

This clone was seen only a few times. The chain combines TRBV4-3 with TRBJ2-3, with 10 nucleotides matching TRBD1. V lost 1 base to trimming and J lost 4 bases; unmatched junction nucleotides: 5. Germline lookup yields CDR1 LGHNA and CDR2 YSLEER. There are 16 residues in the CDR3. The CDR3 protein is CASSQGRTGGADTQYF. For the CDR3, the DNA is TGCGCCAGCAGCCAAGGGAGGACAGGGGGGGCAGATACGCAGTATTTT.

The rearrangement uses TRBV30 and TRBJ1-5; D is perhaps TRBD1 (5 bases). Looked up from germline, CDR1 is GTSNPN and CDR2 is SVGIG (reference sequence). The CDR3 is 13 amino acids. V was shortened by 5 bases and J by 7 bases, with 15 bases between the two germline ends. The CDR3 DNA follows: TGTGCCTGGGGGTCGGGGGTGAGGCAGCCCCAGCATTTT. Residues: CAWGSGVRQPQHF. The full variable domain, with the rest looked up from reference TRBV30 and TRBJ1-5, is SQTIHQWPATLVQPVGSPLSLECTVEGTSNPNLYWYRQAAGRGLQLLFYSVGIGQISSEVPQNLSASRPQDRQFILSSKKLLLSDSGFYLCAWGSGVRQPQHFGDGTRLSIL.

The V call is TRBV5-1, the J call TRBJ2-7; 8 bases are shared with TRBD2. Trimming removed 0 bases from V and 5 bases from J; junction bases left unmatched: 7. Germline V gives CDR1 SGHRS, CDR2 YFSETQ. CDR3 size: 15 residues. This CDR3 reads CASSLGLAGKNEQYF. DNA of the CDR3: TGCGCCAGCAGCTTGGGATTAGCGGGGAAGAACGAGCAGTACTTC.

The V gene is TRBV6-1, the J gene TRBJ2-2, with D possibly being TRBD1 (6 bases). Trimming removed 1 base from V and 4 bases from J, with 10 bases in between. This CDR3 has 15 residues. Germline V gene data show CDR1 as MNHNS and CDR2 as SASEGT. The CDR3 here is CASSEDRVATGELFF. The CDR3 bases are TGTGCCAGCAGTGAAGACAGGGTTGCCACCGGGGAGCTGTTTTTT.

In DNA, the CDR3 is TGCAGTCCTACTAGCCCCCGTGAGCAGTTCTTC. Translated, it gives CSPTSPREQFF. The chain has TRBV20-1 and TRBJ2-1; TRBD2 might be the D (6 bases). Trimming left V 8 bases short and J 9 bases short, with 14 bases between. From germline, CDR1 is DFQATT and CDR2 SNEGSKA (reference sequence). The CDR3 contains 11 residues.

V and J are TRBV7-9 and TRBJ2-1; D unresolved. The germline V gene encodes CDR1 SEHNR and CDR2 FQNEAQ (reference sequence). V shed 2 bases and J shed 4 bases, with 9 bases lying between them. The CDR3 has 14 amino acids. CDR3 sequence reads: CASSLTRGYNEQFF. The DNA of the CDR3 is TGTGCCAGCAGCTTAACTCGCGGATACAATGAGCAGTTCTTC.

The genes are TRBV5-1 and TRBJ1-1; D is possibly TRBD1 (5 bases). The V end was cut by 6 bases, the J end by 1 base, with 13 bases between. This CDR3 is built from 14 residues. Germline V CDR1 and CDR2: SGHRS, YFSETQ. The CDR3 coding sequence is TGCGCCAGCACTAGTCAGCAGGGGAACACTGAAGCTTTCTTT. Amino acids: CASTSQQGNTEAFF.

V and J are TRBV6-5 and TRBJ1-1, with D perhaps matching TRBD1 (6 bases). In germline, CDR1 is MNHEY, CDR2 SVGAGI. This CDR3 contains 14 residues. Trimming pared 7 bases from V and 1 base from J, leaving 13 bases between. CDR3 residues: CASTQGGSNTEAFF. Here the CDR3 DNA reads TGTGCCAGCACCCAAGGGGGTTCGAACACTGAAGCTTTCTTT.